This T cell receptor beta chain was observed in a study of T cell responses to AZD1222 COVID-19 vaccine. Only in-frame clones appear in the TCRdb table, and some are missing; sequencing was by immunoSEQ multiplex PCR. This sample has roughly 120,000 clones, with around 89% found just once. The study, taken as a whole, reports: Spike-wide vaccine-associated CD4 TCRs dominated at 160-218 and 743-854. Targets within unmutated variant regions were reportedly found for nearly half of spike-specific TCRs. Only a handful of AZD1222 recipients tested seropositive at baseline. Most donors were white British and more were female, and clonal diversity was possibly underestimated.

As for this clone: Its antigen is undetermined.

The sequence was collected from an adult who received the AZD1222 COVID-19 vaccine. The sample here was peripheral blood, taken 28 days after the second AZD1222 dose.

CDR3 amino acids: CASSLTAGGAPYEQYF. The CDR3 DNA reads TGTGCCAGCAGCTTAACGGCGGGAGGTGCCCCCTACGAGCAGTACTTC. The J gene is TRBJ2-7, the V gene TRBV7-9; the match to TRBD2 covers 8 bases. Germline V gives CDR1 SEHNR, CDR2 FQNEAQ (reference sequence). Trimming removed 2 bases from V and 2 bases from J; junction bases left unmatched: 8. This CDR3 has 16 amino acids.